This T cell receptor (beta chain) was obtained from a study of Graves' ophthalmopathy and Graves' hyperthyroidism. RNA served as the template for amplifying TCR beta CDR3 regions. Following a first-round RT-PCR that used HTBI primers, a second-round multiplex PCR was carried out. TCRdb analysed the multiplex PCR reads with MiXCR anew, one entry per CDR3 protein. The sample consists of just over 400,000 distinct CDR3 sequences, roughly 21% of them appearing once. This clonotype was seen just once. The CDR3 length is 17 residues. From germline, CDR1 is SGHTA and CDR2 FQGNSA. V was shortened by 7 bases and J by 0 bases, with 16 bases between the two germline ends.

Sequencing was carried out using peripheral blood. V is TRBV7-2 and J is TRBJ1-6; D gene unclear. This receptor was identified in a woman in her late teens or twenties with stable Graves' hyperthyroidism. CDR3: CASTPTRLSSYNSPLHF. CDR3 sequence (DNA): TGTGCCAGCACCCCCACTCGGCTGAGCTCCTATAATTCACCCCTCCACTTT.